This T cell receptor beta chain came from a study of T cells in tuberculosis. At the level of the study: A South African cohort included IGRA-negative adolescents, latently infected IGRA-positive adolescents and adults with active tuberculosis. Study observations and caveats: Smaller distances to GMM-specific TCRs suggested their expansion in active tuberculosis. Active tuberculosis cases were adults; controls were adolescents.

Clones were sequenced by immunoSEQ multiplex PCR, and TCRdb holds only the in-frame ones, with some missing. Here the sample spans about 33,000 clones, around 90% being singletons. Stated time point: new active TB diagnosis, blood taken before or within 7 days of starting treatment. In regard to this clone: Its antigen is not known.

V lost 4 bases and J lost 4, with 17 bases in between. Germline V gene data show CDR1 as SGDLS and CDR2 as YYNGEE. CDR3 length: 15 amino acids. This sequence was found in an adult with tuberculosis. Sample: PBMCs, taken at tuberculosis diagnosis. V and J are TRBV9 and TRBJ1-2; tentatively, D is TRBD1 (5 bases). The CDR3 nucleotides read TGTGCCAGCAGCTCTCACGGGGCGGGAACCTATGGCTACACCTTC. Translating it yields CASSSHGAGTYGYTF. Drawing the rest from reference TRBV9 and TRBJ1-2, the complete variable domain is DSGVTQTPKHLITATGQRVTLRCSPRSGDLSVYWYQQSLDQGLQFLIQYYNGEERAKGNILERFSAQQFPDLHSELNLSSLELGDSALYFCASSSHGAGTYGYTFGSGTRLTVV.